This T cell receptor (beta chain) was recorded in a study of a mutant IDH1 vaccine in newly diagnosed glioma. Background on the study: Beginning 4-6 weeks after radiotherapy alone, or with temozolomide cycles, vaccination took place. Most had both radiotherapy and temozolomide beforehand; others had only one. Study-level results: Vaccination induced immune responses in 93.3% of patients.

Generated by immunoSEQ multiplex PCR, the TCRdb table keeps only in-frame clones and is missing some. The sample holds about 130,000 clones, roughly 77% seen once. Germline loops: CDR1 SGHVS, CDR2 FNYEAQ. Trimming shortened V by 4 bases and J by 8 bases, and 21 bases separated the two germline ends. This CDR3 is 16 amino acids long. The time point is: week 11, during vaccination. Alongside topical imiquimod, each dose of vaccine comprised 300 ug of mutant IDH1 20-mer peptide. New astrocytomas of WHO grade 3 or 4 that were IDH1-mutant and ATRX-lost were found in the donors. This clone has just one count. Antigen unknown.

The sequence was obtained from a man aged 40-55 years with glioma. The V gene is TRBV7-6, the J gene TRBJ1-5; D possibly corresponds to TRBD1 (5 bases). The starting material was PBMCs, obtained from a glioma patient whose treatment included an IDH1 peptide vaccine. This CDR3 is CASSSGRRGSYEPQHF. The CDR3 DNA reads TGTGCCAGCAGCTCCGGGAGGAGGGGATCGTATGAGCCCCAGCATTTT.